The T cell receptor beta chain under discussion was sequenced for a study of graft-versus-host responses after intestinal transplantation. Roughly 200,000 CFSE-labeled responder cells were plated with roughly 200,000 irradiated, violet-dye-labeled stimulator cells. Assay used: immunoSEQ multiplex PCR; TCRdb lists only in-frame clones, some missing. The sample lists 4,500 to 5,500 clones, 25% to 30% occurring once. The length of the CDR3 is 14 residues. V trimming: 4 bases; J trimming: 2 bases; junction bases outside the gene matches: 1. Germline-derived CDR1 and CDR2 are SGHAT and FQNNGV. The rearrangement links TRBV11-2 to TRBJ2-1; 8 bases match TRBD2. The TCR originated in a human patient who was an organ donor for intestinal transplantation. The sample in question was alloreactive CD8+ T cells from a mixed lymphocyte reaction culture, obtained before transplantation. Subset denoted: CFSE-low proliferating T cells sorted from approximately six-day pre-transplant mixed lymphocyte reaction (GvH or HvG direction). CDR3 sequence reads: CASSSGRAYNEQFF. The DNA for the CDR3 is TGTGCCAGCAGCTCCGGGAGGGCCTACAATGAGCAGTTCTTC.